The entry that follows covers one T cell receptor (beta chain) sequence. In terms of age and location, participants ranged from roughly 18 to 90 years and lived in approximately 24 US areas. The source of the sample is a study of blood T cell repertoires in COVID-19. Turning to the study itself: Acute-phase and convalescent COVID-19 samples originated in the United States, Italy and Spain. Nucleic acid was either cDNA or gDNA, and it came from T cells, B-cell-depleted T cells, or PBMCs.

The CDR3 has 15 amino acids. CDR1 is MNHEY and CDR2 is SMNVEV in the germline V gene (reference sequence). V lost 5 bases, J lost 4 bases, and 17 bases lay in between. Some clones are missing from TCRdb's copy, which holds only in-frame ones; the method was immunoSEQ multiplex PCR. The sample records hundreds of thousands of clones, around 88% being singletons. The sequence came from a woman aged 40 to 55 with acute COVID-19. Sample: PBMCs or T cells enriched from blood (not recorded which). This rearrangement joins TRBV27 to TRBJ1-1, with D unresolved. The CDR3 coding sequence is TGTGCCAGCAGTCCGACGACAAGTGTAGGCACTGAAGCTTTCTTT. This codes for CASSPTTSVGTEAFF.